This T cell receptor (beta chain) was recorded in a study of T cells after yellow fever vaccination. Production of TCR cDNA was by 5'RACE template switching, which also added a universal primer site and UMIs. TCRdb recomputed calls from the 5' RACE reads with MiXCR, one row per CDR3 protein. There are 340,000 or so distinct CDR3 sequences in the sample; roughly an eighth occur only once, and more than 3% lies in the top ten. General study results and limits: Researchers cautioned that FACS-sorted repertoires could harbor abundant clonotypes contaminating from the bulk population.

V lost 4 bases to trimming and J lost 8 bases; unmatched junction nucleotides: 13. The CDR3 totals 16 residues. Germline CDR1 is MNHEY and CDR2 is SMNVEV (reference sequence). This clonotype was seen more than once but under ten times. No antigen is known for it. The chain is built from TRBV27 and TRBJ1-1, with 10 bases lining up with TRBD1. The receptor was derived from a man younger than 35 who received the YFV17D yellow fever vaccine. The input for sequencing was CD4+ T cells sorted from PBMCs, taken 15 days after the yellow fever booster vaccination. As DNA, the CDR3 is TGTGCCAGCAGTTCCACTCACCGGGACAGGGGTAGAGAAGCTTTCTTT. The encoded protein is CASSSTHRDRGREAFF.